Below, 4 T cell receptor beta chains from the same sample are listed, as sequenced in a study of CD8+ T cells in alopecia areata. The sequencing template was cDNA reverse transcribed from extracted RNA. Clones were sequenced by immunoSEQ multiplex PCR, and TCRdb holds only the in-frame ones, with some missing. The sample has about 100,000 clones, 55% to 60% seen once. Input material: NKG2D-low CD8+ T cells sorted from blood. Receptors originate from a human donor with alopecia areata.

The chain employs TRBV7-6 and TRBJ2-1; no reliable D call. Germline V gene lookup returns CDR1 SGHVS and CDR2 FNYEAQ. The length of the CDR3 is 12 residues. V lost 1 base, J lost 6 bases, and 4 bases lay in between. CDR3 loop: CASSLGANEQFF. CDR3 nucleotide sequence: TGTGCCAGCAGCTTAGGGGCCAATGAGCAGTTCTTC. Combining the CDR3 with reference TRBV7-6 and TRBJ2-1 gives the whole variable domain GAGVSQSPRYKVTKRGQDVALRCDPISGHVSLYWYRQALGQGPEFLTYFNYEAQQDKSGLPNDRFSAERPEGSISTLTIQRTEQRDSAMYRCASSLGANEQFFGPGTRLTVL.

This rearrangement joins TRBV29-1 to TRBJ2-1; D uncertain. Trimming stripped 4 bases from V and 0 bases from J, with 10 bases between. The germline CDR1 and CDR2 sequences are SQVTM and ANQGSEA. CDR3 length: 14 amino acids. This CDR3 reads CSVVVASSYNEQFF. Written as DNA, the CDR3 is TGCAGCGTTGTTGTTGCTAGCTCCTACAATGAGCAGTTCTTC.

The chain is built from TRBV4-2 and TRBJ2-3; the D is unclear. Trimming cost V 2 bases and J 0 bases, with 9 bases left between them. The CDR3 length is 15 residues. Germline CDR1 and CDR2: LGHNA and YNFKEQ. The CDR3 region is CASSQYTTSTDTQYF. The CDR3 DNA is TGTGCCAGCAGCCAATATACTACTAGCACAGATACGCAGTATTTT.

The V call is TRBV10-3, the J call TRBJ1-4; TRBD1 might be the D (6 bases). Germline CDR1 is ENHRY and CDR2 is SYGVKD. The CDR3 sequence is 15 residues long. V was clipped by 0 bases and J by 6 bases, with 11 bases between them. DNA for the CDR3: TGTGCCATCAGTGAGTCCGGGGGCGCAGATGAAAAACTGTTTTTT. This codes for CAISESGGADEKLFF.